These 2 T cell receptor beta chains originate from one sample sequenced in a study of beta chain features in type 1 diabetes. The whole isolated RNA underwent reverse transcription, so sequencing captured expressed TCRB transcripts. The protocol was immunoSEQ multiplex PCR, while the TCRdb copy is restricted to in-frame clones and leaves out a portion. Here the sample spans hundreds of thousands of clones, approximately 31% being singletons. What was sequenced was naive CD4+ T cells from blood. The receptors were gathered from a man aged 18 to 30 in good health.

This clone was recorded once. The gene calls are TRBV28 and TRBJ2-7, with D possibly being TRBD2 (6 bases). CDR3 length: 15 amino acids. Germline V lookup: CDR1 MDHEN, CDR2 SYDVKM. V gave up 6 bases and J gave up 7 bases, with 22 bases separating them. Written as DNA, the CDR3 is TGTGCCAGCAGCCCGGCCCGACTGATGGGGAGGGAGCAGTACTTC. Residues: CASSPARLMGREQYF.

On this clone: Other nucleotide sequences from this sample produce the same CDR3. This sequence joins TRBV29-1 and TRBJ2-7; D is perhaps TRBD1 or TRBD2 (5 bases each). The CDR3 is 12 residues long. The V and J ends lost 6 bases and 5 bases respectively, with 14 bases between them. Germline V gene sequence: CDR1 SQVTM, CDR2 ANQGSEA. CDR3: CSVLSGSNEQYF. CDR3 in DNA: TGCAGCGTGCTGTCAGGGAGTAACGAGCAGTACTTC.